This TCR beta chain was retrieved from a study of regulatory T cells in long-lasting Graves disease. iRepertoire HTBI primers and Arm-PCR of CDR3 regions built TCR beta libraries. Original data processing: Overall, samples carried over 60 TRBV and 14 TRBJ segments. TCRdb re-called the multiplex PCR reads through MiXCR, storing one row per CDR3 protein. For this entry, the V and J calls and clone size follow TCRdb and not the study's own pipeline. The sample has 620,000 or so distinct CDR3 sequences; about 15% are singletons. As to time point: newly diagnosed GD, antithyroid drugs for less than 3 months. Preparation of the TCR library used RNA extracted from PBMCs. On this clonotype itself: A read error may be the cause here, since a much bigger clone is one base away.

Per the germline V gene, CDR1 is MDHEN and CDR2 is SYDVKM. The CDR3 has 12 residues. This sample was shared with a second study, whose subject was T cells in Graves' hyperthyroidism and ophthalmopathy. From that second work: Graves' hyperthyroidism showing no ophthalmopathy progression within 18 months was considered stable. The hyperthyroidism was newly diagnosed and had lasted under 2 months; the patients were aged 18 to 65. Onset of ophthalmopathy came a median approximately 6.5 months after the model predicted it.

Sequenced here: peripheral blood mononuclear cells (PBMCs), sampled at new diagnosis, from a patient treated with antithyroid drugs. This rearrangement joins TRBV28 to TRBJ1-5; D is uncertain. The receptor was derived from a woman in her thirties with Graves disease. CDR3: CASNEGNQLQHF. The CDR3 bases are TGTGCCAGCAATGAGGGCAATCAGCTCCAGCATTTT.